Sequencing of this T cell receptor (beta chain) was carried out in a study of blood T cell repertoires in COVID-19. Looking at the study overall: Specimens from acute and convalescent COVID-19 originated in the United States, Italy and Spain. From T cells, B-cell-depleted T cells, or PBMCs came the material, which was cDNA or gDNA.

Original methodology: For nucleated cells, counts were estimated from reference gene primer amplification. Method: immunoSEQ multiplex PCR; TCRdb's copy keeps in-frame clones and lacks some. V, J and clone size were drawn from that table, and D and trimming were deduced from the DNA. The table lists under 300,000 clones, 90% of them singletons. The CDR3 runs to 15 residues. CDR1 SGHAT and CDR2 FQNNGV come from the germline V gene. Trimming took off 7 bases at V and 5 bases at J, with 20 bases between the two ends. The sample comprised peripheral blood. The receptor was isolated from a woman between 40 and 55 years old with acute or convalescent COVID-19. The chain employs TRBV11-2 and TRBJ1-1; TRBD1 is a possible D gene (5 bases). CDR3 DNA sequence: TGTGCCAGCACGGGGGGTAGGGAGGGGATAACTGAAGCTTTCTTT. This translates into CASTGGREGITEAFF.